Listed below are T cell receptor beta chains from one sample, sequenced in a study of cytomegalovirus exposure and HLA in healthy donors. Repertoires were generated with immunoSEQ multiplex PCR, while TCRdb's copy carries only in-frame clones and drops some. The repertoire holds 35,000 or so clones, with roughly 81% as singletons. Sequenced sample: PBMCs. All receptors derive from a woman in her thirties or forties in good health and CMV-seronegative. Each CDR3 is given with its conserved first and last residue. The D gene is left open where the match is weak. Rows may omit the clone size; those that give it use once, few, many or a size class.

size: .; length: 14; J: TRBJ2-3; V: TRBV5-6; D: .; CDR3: CASRGDGPTDTQYF; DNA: TGTGCCTCACGCGGGGATGGCCCCACAGATACGCAGTATTTT
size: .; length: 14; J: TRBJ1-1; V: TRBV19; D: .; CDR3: CASKTEGRVTEAFF; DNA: TGTGCCAGTAAGACGGAGGGGCGCGTCACTGAAGCTTTCTTT
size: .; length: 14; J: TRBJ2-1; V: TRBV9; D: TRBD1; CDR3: CASGRTGGNNEQFF; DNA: TGTGCCAGCGGCCGGACAGGTGGGAACAATGAGCAGTTCTTC
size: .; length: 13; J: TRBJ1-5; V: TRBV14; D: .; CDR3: CASSRGLNQPQHF; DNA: TGTGCCAGCAGCCGAGGTCTCAATCAGCCCCAGCATTTT
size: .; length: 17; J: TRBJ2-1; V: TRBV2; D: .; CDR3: CASRIYGGLSSYNEQFF; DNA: TGTGCCAGCAGAATTTACGGGGGGCTAAGCTCCTACAATGAGCAGTTCTTC
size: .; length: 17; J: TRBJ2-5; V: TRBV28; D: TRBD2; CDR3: CASSLSGLAGWGETQYF; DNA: TGTGCCAGCAGTTTATCGGGACTAGCGGGGTGGGGAGAGACCCAGTACTTC
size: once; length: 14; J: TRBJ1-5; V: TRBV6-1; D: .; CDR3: CAANPDILNQPQHF; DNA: TGTGCCGCCAATCCGGACATTCTTAATCAGCCCCAGCATTTT
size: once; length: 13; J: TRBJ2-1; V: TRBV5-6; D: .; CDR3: CASSLGANNEQFF; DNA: TGTGCCAGCAGCTTGGGAGCGAACAATGAGCAGTTCTTC
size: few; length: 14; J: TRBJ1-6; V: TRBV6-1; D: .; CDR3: CATRPAQGFSPLHF; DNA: TGTGCTACACGCCCGGCGCAGGGATTTTCACCCCTCCACTTT
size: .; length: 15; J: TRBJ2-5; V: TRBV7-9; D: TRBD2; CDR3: CASSLTGLAGETQYF; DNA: TGTGCCAGCAGCTTAACGGGACTAGCGGGGGAGACCCAGTACTTC
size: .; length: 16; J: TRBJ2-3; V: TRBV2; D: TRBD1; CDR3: CASDKQGILGTDTQYF; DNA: TGTGCCAGCGATAAACAGGGGATTTTAGGCACAGATACGCAGTATTTT
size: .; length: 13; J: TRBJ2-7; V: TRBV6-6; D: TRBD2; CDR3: CASSVAGGNEQYF; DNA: TGTGCCAGCAGCGTAGCGGGGGGGAACGAGCAGTACTTC
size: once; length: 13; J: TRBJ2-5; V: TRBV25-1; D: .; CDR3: CASSEGGRETQYF; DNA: TGTGCCAGCAGTGAGGGGGGTCGAGAGACCCAGTACTTC
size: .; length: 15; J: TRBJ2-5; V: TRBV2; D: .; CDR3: CASSRATGLWETQYF; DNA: TGTGCCAGCAGTCGGGCCACAGGGTTGTGGGAGACCCAGTACTTC
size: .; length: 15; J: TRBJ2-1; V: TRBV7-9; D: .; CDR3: CASSYRGSSYNEQFF; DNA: TGTGCCAGCAGCTATAGAGGGAGCTCCTACAATGAGCAGTTCTTC
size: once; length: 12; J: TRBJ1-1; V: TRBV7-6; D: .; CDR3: CASSQGNTEAFF; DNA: TGTGCCAGCAGCCAGGGGAACACTGAAGCTTTCTTT
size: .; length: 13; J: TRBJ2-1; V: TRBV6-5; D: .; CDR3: CASSYGRSYEQFF; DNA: TGTGCCAGCAGTTACGGCCGCAGTTATGAGCAGTTCTTC
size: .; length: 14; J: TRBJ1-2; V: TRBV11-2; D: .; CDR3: CASSLVQGGYGYTF; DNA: TGTGCCAGCAGCTTAGTGCAGGGCGGTTATGGCTACACCTTC
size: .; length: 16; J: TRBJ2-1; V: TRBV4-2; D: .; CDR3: CASSHRTSSSYNEQFF; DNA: TGTGCCAGCAGCCATCGGACTTCGAGCTCCTACAATGAGCAGTTCTTC
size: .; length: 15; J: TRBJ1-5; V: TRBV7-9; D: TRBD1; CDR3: CASSFWTGTNQPQHF; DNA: TGTGCCAGCAGCTTCTGGACAGGGACAAATCAGCCCCAGCATTTT
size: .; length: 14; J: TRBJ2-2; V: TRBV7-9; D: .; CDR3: CASSLDSNTGELFF; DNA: TGTGCCAGCAGCCTCGACAGCAACACCGGGGAGCTGTTTTTT
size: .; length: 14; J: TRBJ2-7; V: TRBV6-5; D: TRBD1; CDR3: CASSYGTGLNEQYF; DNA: TGTGCCAGCAGTTACGGGACAGGGTTAAACGAGCAGTACTTC
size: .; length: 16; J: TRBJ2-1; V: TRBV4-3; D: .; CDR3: CASSQERTAIYNEQFF; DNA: TGCGCCAGCAGCCAAGAGAGGACAGCGATCTACAATGAGCAGTTCTTC
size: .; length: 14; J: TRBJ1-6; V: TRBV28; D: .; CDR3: CASSHGGDNSPLHF; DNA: TGTGCCAGCAGTCATGGCGGTGATAATTCACCCCTCCACTTT
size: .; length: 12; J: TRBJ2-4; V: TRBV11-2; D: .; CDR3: CASSLDRNIQYF; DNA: TGTGCCAGCAGCTTAGACAGAAACATTCAGTACTTC
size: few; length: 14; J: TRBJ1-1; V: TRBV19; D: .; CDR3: CASSKGQLNTEAFF; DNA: TGTGCCAGTAGTAAAGGACAGTTGAACACTGAAGCTTTCTTT
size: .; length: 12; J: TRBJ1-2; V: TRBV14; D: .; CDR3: CASSLNQYGYTF; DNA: TGTGCCAGCAGCCTAAATCAGTATGGCTACACCTTC
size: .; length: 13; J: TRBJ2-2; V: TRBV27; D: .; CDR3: CASRFTGTGELFF; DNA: TGTGCCAGCCGTTTCACGGGGACCGGGGAGCTGTTTTTT
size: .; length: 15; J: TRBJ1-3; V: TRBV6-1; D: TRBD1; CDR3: CASSDDRGSGNTIYF; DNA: TGTGCCAGCAGTGACGACAGGGGATCTGGAAACACCATATATTTT
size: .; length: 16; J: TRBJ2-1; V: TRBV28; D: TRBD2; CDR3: CASSSAAGGSYNEQFF; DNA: TGTGCCAGCAGTTCTGCAGCGGGGGGGAGCTACAATGAGCAGTTCTTC
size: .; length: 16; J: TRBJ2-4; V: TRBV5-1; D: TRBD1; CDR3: CASSLETGAPKNIQYF; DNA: TGCGCCAGCAGCTTGGAGACAGGGGCCCCGAAAAACATTCAGTACTTC
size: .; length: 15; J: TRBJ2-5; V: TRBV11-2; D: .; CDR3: CASSLGRGGQETQYF; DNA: TGTGCCAGCAGCTTGGGCAGGGGAGGGCAAGAGACCCAGTACTTC
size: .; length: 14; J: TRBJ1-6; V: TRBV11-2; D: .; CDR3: CASSFLLEDSPLHF; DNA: TGTGCCAGCAGCTTTCTTTTAGAAGATTCACCCCTCCACTTT
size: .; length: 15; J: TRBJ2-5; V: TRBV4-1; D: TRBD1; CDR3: CASSHDGQGEETQYF; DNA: TGCGCCAGCAGCCACGACGGACAGGGGGAAGAGACCCAGTACTTC
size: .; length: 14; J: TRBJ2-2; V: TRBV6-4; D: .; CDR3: CASTSRRGTGELFF; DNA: TGTGCCAGCACATCAAGAAGGGGCACCGGGGAGCTGTTTTTT
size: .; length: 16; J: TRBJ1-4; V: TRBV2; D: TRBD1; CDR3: CASSPESTGANEKLFF; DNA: TGTGCCAGCAGTCCCGAAAGTACAGGGGCAAATGAAAAACTGTTTTTT
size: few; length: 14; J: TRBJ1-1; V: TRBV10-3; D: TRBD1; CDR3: CAIRQGVMNTEAFF; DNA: TGTGCCATCAGACAGGGGGTCATGAACACTGAAGCTTTCTTT
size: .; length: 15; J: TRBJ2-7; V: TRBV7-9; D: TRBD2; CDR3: CASGGGQRFPYEQYF; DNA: TGTGCCAGCGGGGGGGGTCAGCGGTTCCCGTACGAGCAGTACTTC
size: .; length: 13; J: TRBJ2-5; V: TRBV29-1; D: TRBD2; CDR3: CSVVLAGLETQYF; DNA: TGCAGCGTGGTATTAGCGGGGCTCGAGACCCAGTACTTC
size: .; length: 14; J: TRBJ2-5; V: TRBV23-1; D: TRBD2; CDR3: CASSRTGGRETQYF; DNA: TGCGCCAGCAGTCGAACGGGGGGGAGGGAGACCCAGTACTTC
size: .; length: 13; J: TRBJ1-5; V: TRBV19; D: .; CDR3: CASKRENGQPQHF; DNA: TGTGCCAGTAAGAGGGAGAACGGGCAGCCCCAGCATTTT
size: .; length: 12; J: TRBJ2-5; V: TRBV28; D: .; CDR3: CASSQGGETQYF; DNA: TGTGCCAGCAGTCAGGGAGGAGAGACCCAGTACTTC
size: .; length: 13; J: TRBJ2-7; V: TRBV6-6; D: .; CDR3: CASSYYSEGEQYF; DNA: TGTGCCAGCAGTTACTACTCCGAGGGCGAGCAGTACTTC
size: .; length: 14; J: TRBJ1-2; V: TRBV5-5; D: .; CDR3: CASSSGVANYGYTF; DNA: TGTGCCAGCAGCTCGGGAGTGGCTAACTATGGCTACACCTTC
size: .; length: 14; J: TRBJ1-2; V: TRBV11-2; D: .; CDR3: CASSLGGSVYGYTF; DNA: TGTGCCAGCAGCTTAGGGGGCTCAGTCTATGGCTACACCTTC
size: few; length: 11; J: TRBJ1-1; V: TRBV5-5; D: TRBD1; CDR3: CASSVDRDAFF; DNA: TGTGCCAGCAGCGTGGACAGGGATGCTTTCTTT
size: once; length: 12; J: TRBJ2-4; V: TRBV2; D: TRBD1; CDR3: CASSGSRDSQYF; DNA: TGTGCCAGCAGTGGGAGTCGGGACAGTCAGTACTTC
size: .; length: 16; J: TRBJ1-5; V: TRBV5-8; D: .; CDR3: CASSLGTVYSNQPQHF; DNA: TGTGCCAGCAGCTTGGGGACAGTTTATAGCAATCAGCCCCAGCATTTT
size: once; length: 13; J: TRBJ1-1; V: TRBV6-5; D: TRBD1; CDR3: CASSRTGNFEAFF; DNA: TGTGCCAGCAGCCGGACAGGAAACTTTGAAGCTTTCTTT
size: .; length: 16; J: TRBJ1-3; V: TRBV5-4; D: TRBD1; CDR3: CASSLTGGISGNTIYF; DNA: TGTGCCAGCAGCTTGACAGGGGGGATCTCTGGAAACACCATATATTTT
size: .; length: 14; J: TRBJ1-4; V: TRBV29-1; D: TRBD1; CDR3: CSVQTGNQEEKLFF; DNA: TGCAGCGTGCAGACAGGGAACCAAGAGGAAAAACTGTTTTTT